These 26 T cell receptor beta chains originate from one sample sequenced in a study of CD8 T cells in ankylosing spondylitis. Study-level points and caveats: Made up of fewer than 10 highly homologous variants, a TCR beta motif appeared characteristic of ankylosing spondylitis blood.

No antigens are known for them. TCRdb analysed the 5' RACE reads with MiXCR anew, one entry per CDR3 protein. This table has 200,000 to 250,000 distinct CDR3 sequences, roughly 18% appearing once. Sequenced input: blood, either unsorted or a sorted T cell fraction (not recorded which). These receptor sequences come from a male donor with ankylosing spondylitis.

This chain links TRBV29-1 with TRBJ2-1; 10 bases match TRBD2. Germline CDR1 reads SQVTM; CDR2 reads ANQGSEA. Germline trimming cut 5 bases from V and 2 bases from J; bases unmatched to any gene: 6. There are 15 residues in the CDR3. The chain's CDR3 is CSVNGLAETYNEQFF. The CDR3, as DNA: TGCAGCGTTAACGGACTAGCGGAAACCTACAATGAGCAGTTCTTC.

This chain links TRBV15 with TRBJ2-2, with 11 bases that match TRBD1. Germline values: CDR1 LNHNV, CDR2 YYDKDF (reference sequence). The CDR3 is 15 amino acids. V trimming: 5 bases; J trimming: 7 bases; junction bases outside the gene matches: 6. Written as DNA, the CDR3 is TGTGCCACCAGCGACCGGGACAGGGGGTTCGGGGAGCTGTTTTTT. Residues: CATSDRDRGFGELFF.

This clonotype has just a few counts. This chain uses TRBV10-3 with TRBJ2-7, with 7 bases identical to TRBD1. The junction had 11 bases not matched to a gene; V was cut back by 2 bases and J by 4 bases. CDR3 length: 16 amino acids. Germline-derived CDR1 and CDR2 are ENHRY and SYGVKD. This CDR3 is CAISEIDRANWYEQYF. DNA for the CDR3: TGTGCCATCAGTGAGATTGACAGGGCGAACTGGTACGAGCAGTACTTC.

The chain links TRBV4-2 to TRBJ2-2; no reliable D call. This CDR3 contains 12 residues. The V end lost 1 base, the J end lost 6 bases, and 3 bases lay between the germline ends. The germline V gene encodes CDR1 LGHNA and CDR2 YNFKEQ. CDR3 in amino acids: CASSQGPGELFF. The CDR3 DNA reads as TGTGCCAGCAGCCAAGGACCCGGGGAGCTGTTTTTT.

This clonotype was detected a few times. This sequence joins TRBV27 and TRBJ2-2, with D unclear. The CDR3 spans 16 residues. Between the trimmed V and J ends, which lost 5 bases and 5 bases, there was a span of 18 bases. Germline-derived CDR1 and CDR2 are MNHEY and SMNVEV (reference sequence). The CDR3 DNA is TGTGCCAGCAGTACTGTAAGGACGAGCAGAACCGGGGAGCTGTTTTTT. This codes for CASSTVRTSRTGELFF.

The sample holds a few counts of this clonotype. The rearrangement links TRBV30 to TRBJ2-7; 11 bases map to TRBD1. V was clipped by 4 bases and J by 3 bases; unmatched bases: 8. The CDR3 loop spans 15 amino acids. Germline V CDR1 and CDR2: GTSNPN, SVGIG (reference sequence). The CDR3 loop is CAWNQAGTGGYEQYF. In DNA, the CDR3 is TGTGCCTGGAACCAAGCCGGGACAGGGGGCTACGAGCAGTACTTC.

This clonotype was detected only a few times. The rearrangement joins TRBV4-2 to TRBJ2-3, with 11 nucleotides matching TRBD2. CDR1 is LGHNA, CDR2 YNFKEQ, per germline. The CDR3 has 18 residues. The V gene end was trimmed by 0 bases and the J gene end by 0 bases; junction bases not matched to a gene: 5. The DNA of the CDR3 is TGTGCCAGCAGCCAAGATCCTAGCGGGGGGCCTAGCACAGATACGCAGTATTTT. It is translated as CASSQDPSGGPSTDTQYF.

The J gene is TRBJ1-1, the V gene TRBV21-1. TRBV21-1 is flagged as a pseudogene. CDR3 size: 14 residues. Written as DNA, the CDR3 is TGTGCCAGCAGAAAGAGACCGACGAGCACTGAAGCTTTCTTT. Its protein product is CASRKRPTSTEAFF.

This clonotype has just a few counts. The rearrangement joins TRBV9 to TRBJ1-4; the D is unclear. With 0 bases removed from V and 3 bases from J, the gap between germline ends came to 9 bases. CDR1 is SGDLS and CDR2 is YYNGEE in the germline V gene. The length of the CDR3 is 15 residues. Here the CDR3 reads CASSVAGGANEKLFF. CDR3 coding DNA: TGTGCCAGCAGCGTAGCTGGCGGGGCTAATGAAAAACTGTTTTTT.

There are many counts of this clonotype. The chain carries TRBV5-1 and TRBJ2-1; 9 bases are a match to TRBD2. The CDR3 sequence is 13 residues long. J lost 6 bases, V lost 5 bases, and 3 bases had no gene match. From germline, CDR1 is SGHRS and CDR2 YFSETQ. CDR3: CASRLAGANEQFF. The CDR3 region has the DNA TGCGCCAGCAGGTTAGCGGGAGCCAATGAGCAGTTCTTC.

The chain joins TRBV19 to TRBJ2-1; TRBD1 is a possible D gene (6 bases). Between the trimmed V and J ends, which lost 3 bases and 7 bases, there was a span of 13 bases. Germline-derived CDR1 and CDR2 are LNHDA and SQIVND (reference sequence). The CDR3 length is 14 residues. CDR3 sequence reads: CASSMATGRNEQFF. CDR3 in DNA: TGTGCCAGTAGTATGGCTACAGGGCGGAATGAGCAGTTCTTC.

This clonotype was seen a few times. The gene calls are TRBV5-1 and TRBJ1-1; TRBD1 matches 9 bases. The CDR3 has 17 residues. The V gene's germline CDR1 is SGHRS and CDR2 YFSETQ. Trimming at V came to 4 bases and at J to 4 bases, leaving 14 bases not matched to a gene. Written as DNA, the CDR3 is TGCGCCAGCAGCCCGCCCGGGACAGGGAGTGGGAGCACTGAAGCTTTCTTT. The encoded protein is CASSPPGTGSGSTEAFF.

In its sample, this clonotype was seen a few times. The chain has TRBV7-9 and TRBJ1-2; TRBD1 agrees at 7 bases. This CDR3 is built from 15 residues. V trimming: 2 bases; J trimming: 5 bases; junction bases outside the gene matches: 8. The germline gives CDR1 SEHNR, CDR2 FQNEAQ (reference sequence). The DNA for the CDR3 is TGTGCCAGCAGCTTAATTCGAACAGGGGAATATGGCTACACCTTC. As protein: CASSLIRTGEYGYTF.

This clonotype was picked up many times. The chain has TRBV6-5 and TRBJ1-1, with 9 bases fitting TRBD1. V dropped 0 bases and J dropped 10; count of bases not matched to a gene: 6. The CDR3 length is 14 residues. In germline, CDR1 is MNHEY, CDR2 SVGAGI. CDR3 amino acids: CASSYSTGGLGAFF. The CDR3 nucleotides are TGTGCCAGCAGTTACTCGACAGGGGGATTGGGAGCTTTCTTT.

This clonotype was seen a few times. This rearrangement joins TRBV7-9 to TRBJ2-5, with 10 positions matching TRBD1. Germline V gives CDR1 SEHNR, CDR2 FQNEAQ (reference sequence). CDR3 length: 17 residues. V was pared by 5 bases and J by 4 bases, with 13 bases of the junction left unmatched. The CDR3 region is CASSSGTGVLFGETQYF. The CDR3 coding sequence is TGTGCCAGCAGCAGCGGGACAGGGGTTTTGTTTGGAGAGACCCAGTACTTC.

The chain employs TRBV28 and TRBJ2-1, with 8 nucleotides matching TRBD1. V trimming: 5 bases; J trimming: 8 bases; junction bases outside the gene matches: 5. The CDR3 totals 13 residues. The germline gives CDR1 MDHEN, CDR2 SYDVKM. In DNA form, the CDR3 reads TGTGCCAGCAGTAGACAGGGGTTACATGAGCAGTTCTTC. It translates to CASSRQGLHEQFF.

This clonotype was found a few times. V usage is TRBV3-1 and J usage is TRBJ2-2; 8 bases line up with TRBD2. The CDR3 consists of 16 residues. Germline V lookup: CDR1 LGHDT, CDR2 YNNKEL (reference sequence). J lost 2 bases, V lost 4 bases, and 6 bases had no gene match. The CDR3 nucleotides are TGTGCCAGCAGCCTCCCGGCGGGAGGTAACACCGGGGAGCTGTTTTTT. It encodes CASSLPAGGNTGELFF. Combining the CDR3 with reference TRBV3-1 and TRBJ2-2 gives the whole variable domain DTAVSQTPKYLVTQMGNDKSIKCEQNLGHDTMYWYKQDSKKFLKIMFSYNNKELIINETVPNRFSPKSPDKAHLNLHINSLELGDSAVYFCASSLPAGGNTGELFFGEGSRLTVL.

This clonotype was recorded many times. This chain connects TRBV27 to TRBJ1-1; D gene unclear. The CDR3 loop spans 11 amino acids. Trimming cost V 8 bases and J 5 bases, with 9 bases left between them. CDR1 MNHEY and CDR2 SMNVEV come from the germline V gene (reference sequence). The CDR3 here is CASGVGTEAFF. CDR3 coding DNA: TGTGCCAGCGGTGTGGGGACTGAAGCTTTCTTT.

CDR3 DNA sequence: TGTGCCAGTGCCGATACAGGGACTCCCTACGAGCAGTACTTC. This translates into CASADTGTPYEQYF. This rearrangement joins TRBV19 to TRBJ2-7; either TRBD1 or TRBD2 may fit D (6 bases each). The CDR3 extends over 14 amino acids. Trimming removed 8 bases at V and 2 bases at J, with 16 bases between. CDR1 and CDR2 (germline): LNHDA, SQIVND (reference sequence). Supplemented by reference TRBV19 and TRBJ2-7, the full variable domain reads DGGITQSPKYLFRKEGQNVTLSCEQNLNHDAMYWYRQDPGQGLRLIYYSQIVNDFQKGDIAEGYSVSREKKESFPLTVTSAQKNPTAFYLCASADTGTPYEQYFGPGTRLTVT.

The rearrangement links TRBV6-2 or TRBV6-3 to TRBJ2-5, with no clear D. Germline assignment: CDR1 MNHEY and CDR2 SVGEGT. Trimming pared 2 bases from V and 2 bases from J, leaving 9 bases between. The CDR3 loop spans 14 amino acids. The CDR3 DNA reads TGTGCCAGCAGTTACGCTCCGGTACAAGAGACCCAGTACTTC. It codes for CASSYAPVQETQYF.

This clonotype was counted a few times. DNA of the CDR3: TGTGCCAGCAGTTTAATTGGGACTAGCGAAACCTACGAGCAGTACTTC. This gives the protein CASSLIGTSETYEQYF. V usage is TRBV27 and J usage is TRBJ2-7, with 10 bases that match TRBD2. In germline, CDR1 is MNHEY, CDR2 SMNVEV (reference sequence). The CDR3 sequence is 16 residues long. The V gene end was trimmed by 2 bases and the J gene end by 2 bases; junction bases not matched to a gene: 6.

This clonotype was seen more than once but under ten times. V gene TRBV3-1 combines with J gene TRBJ1-3; D is uncertain. The CDR3 covers 14 residues. Germline CDR1 reads LGHDT; CDR2 reads YNNKEL (reference sequence). V dropped 1 base and J dropped 0 bases, with 4 bases sitting between them. The DNA for the CDR3 is TGTGCCAGCAGCCAAGCGTTCTCTGGAAACACCATATATTTT. This encodes CASSQAFSGNTIYF.

The genes are TRBV30 and TRBJ1-2; D is uncertain. This CDR3 contains 13 residues. Looked up from germline, CDR1 is GTSNPN and CDR2 is SVGIG (reference sequence). V lost 0 bases, J lost 7 bases, and 12 bases lay in between. The CDR3 sequence: CAWSVMDLGGYTF. The DNA for the CDR3 is TGTGCCTGGAGTGTTATGGATCTGGGTGGCTACACCTTC.

This clonotype was observed a few times. This chain links TRBV29-1 with TRBJ2-7; possibly TRBD2 for D (5 bases). The CDR3 loop spans 13 amino acids. Germline CDR1 and CDR2: SQVTM and ANQGSEA. With 5 bases removed from V and 2 bases from J, the gap between germline ends came to 13 bases. CDR3 DNA sequence: TGCAGCGTTCTCGGGGTTCCCACCTACGAGCAGTACTTC. This codes for CSVLGVPTYEQYF.

This clonotype was observed many times. V is TRBV12-3 or TRBV12-4 and J is TRBJ2-3; weak D call: TRBD1 (6 bases). The CDR3 has 17 amino acids. The V gene lost 3 bases and the J gene lost 2 bases, with 18 bases spanning the gap. The CDR3 DNA reads as TGTGCCAGCAGTTTGGATTGGGCAGGGGAAATCACAGATACGCAGTATTTT. Its protein is CASSLDWAGEITDTQYF.

The V call is TRBV9, the J call TRBJ2-3, with TRBD2 matching 9 bases. This CDR3 is built from 14 residues. Germline CDR1 reads SGDLS; CDR2 reads YYNGEE. V dropped 6 bases and J dropped 4; count of bases not matched to a gene: 6. CDR3 amino acids: CASTMGGRADTQYF. The CDR3 coding sequence is TGTGCCAGCACGATGGGCGGGAGGGCAGATACGCAGTATTTT. Based on the CDR3 plus reference TRBV9 and TRBJ2-3, the full variable domain is DSGVTQTPKHLITATGQRVTLRCSPRSGDLSVYWYQQSLDQGLQFLIQYYNGEERAKGNILERFSAQQFPDLHSELNLSSLELGDSALYFCASTMGGRADTQYFGPGTRLTVL.